Below, 31 T cell receptor beta chains from the same sample are listed, as sequenced in a study of blood T cell repertoires in COVID-19. Profiling relied on immunoSEQ multiplex PCR, and the TCRdb table lists in-frame clones only, not all of them. The sample lists roughly 20,000 clones; about 80% were seen once. Input material: peripheral blood. The receptors derive from a human donor in a cohort sampled during active COVID-19.

The chain links TRBV5-5 to TRBJ1-5; possibly TRBD1 for D (5 bases). V dropped 0 bases and J dropped 3 bases, with 10 bases sitting between them. This CDR3 is built from 15 residues. Germline CDR1 is SGHKS and CDR2 is YYEKEE (reference sequence). The CDR3 sequence is CASSLELRVNQPQHF. The CDR3 bases are TGTGCCAGCAGCTTGGAGCTCAGGGTCAATCAGCCCCAGCATTTT.

The gene calls are TRBV4-2 and TRBJ2-5; 8 bases match TRBD1. CDR1 is LGHNA and CDR2 is YNFKEQ in the germline V gene. The CDR3 covers 16 residues. V lost 0 bases and J lost 5; bases outside the gene matches: 8. The CDR3 here is CASSQEARGLVETQYF. In DNA, the CDR3 is TGTGCCAGCAGCCAAGAAGCCAGGGGGCTAGTGGAGACCCAGTACTTC.

J is TRBJ2-7 and V is TRBV4-3, with 8 nucleotides matching TRBD1. Trimming removed 1 base from V and 4 bases from J; junction bases left unmatched: 9. The CDR3 runs to 16 residues. From germline, CDR1 is LGHNA and CDR2 YSLEER. Here the CDR3 DNA reads TGCGCCAGCAGCCAAGGGACCGGGACAGGTCGTTACGAGCAGTACTTC. This codes for CASSQGTGTGRYEQYF.

V gene TRBV7-2 combines with J gene TRBJ2-7, with a possible D match to TRBD1 (5 bases). The CDR3 totals 13 residues. CDR1 is SGHTA and CDR2 is FQGNSA in the germline V gene. Trimming left V 8 bases short and J 4 bases short, with 15 bases between. The CDR3 coding sequence is TGTGCCAGCTCGCGACAGAAACTTTACGAGCAGTACTTC. This sequence encodes CASSRQKLYEQYF.

V usage is TRBV7-2 and J usage is TRBJ1-5; D call uncertain. V was pared by 1 base and J by 0 bases, with 7 bases between. Germline CDR1 is SGHTA and CDR2 is FQGNSA. The CDR3 covers 15 residues. The CDR3 is CASSLDGYSNQPQHF. The CDR3, as DNA: TGTGCCAGCAGCTTAGACGGGTATAGCAATCAGCCCCAGCATTTT.

CDR3: CASSEAGQSNYGYTF. CDR3 sequence (DNA): TGTGCCAGCAGTGAAGCGGGACAGTCGAACTATGGCTACACCTTC. The chain carries TRBV2 and TRBJ1-2; 7 bases are a match to TRBD1. The V segment lost 0 bases and the J segment 2 bases; nucleotides outside the gene matches: 3. Germline CDR1 and CDR2: SNHLY and FYNNEI. The CDR3 has 15 amino acids. The full variable domain, rest sourced from reference TRBV2 and TRBJ1-2, is EPEVTQTPSHQVTQMGQEVILRCVPISNHLYFYWYRQILGQKVEFLVSFYNNEISEKSEIFDDQFSVERPDGSNFTLKIRSTKLEDSAMYFCASSEAGQSNYGYTFGSGTRLTVV.

This rearrangement joins TRBV11-2 to TRBJ1-1, with D perhaps matching TRBD1 (5 bases). The germline V gene has CDR1 SGHAT and CDR2 FQNNGV. This CDR3 has 14 residues. V was cut by 7 bases and J by 5 bases, with 17 bases left in between. Here the CDR3 reads CASTLNPGLTEAFF. The DNA for the CDR3 is TGTGCCAGCACCCTGAATCCAGGGTTGACTGAAGCTTTCTTT.

In this sample, this clone turned up once. The rearrangement joins TRBV14 to TRBJ2-1; D remains unclear. The CDR3 is made up of 16 amino acids. Germline loops: CDR1 SGHDN, CDR2 FVKESK. Trimming pared 1 base from V and 4 bases from J, leaving 14 bases between. CDR3 residues: CASSQAPPVPYNEQFF. The CDR3 DNA follows: TGTGCCAGCAGCCAAGCTCCTCCTGTCCCTTACAATGAGCAGTTCTTC. Variable domain in full (rest from reference TRBV14 and TRBJ2-1): EAGVTQFPSHSVIEKGQTVTLRCDPISGHDNLYWYRRVMGKEIKFLLHFVKESKQDESGMPNNRFLAERTGGTYSTLKVQPAELEDSGVYFCASSQAPPVPYNEQFFGPGTRLTVL.

The V call is TRBV5-1, the J call TRBJ2-1; D is undetermined. V dropped 1 base and J dropped 1 base, with 9 bases sitting between them. Germline V gene lookup returns CDR1 SGHRS and CDR2 YFSETQ. The CDR3 runs 15 residues. The chain's CDR3 is CASSLSIQSYNEQFF. In DNA form, the CDR3 reads TGCGCCAGCAGCTTGAGCATCCAATCCTACAATGAGCAGTTCTTC.

The chain is built from TRBV11-3 and TRBJ2-2, with D maybe TRBD2 (6 bases). Trimming removed 7 bases at V and 6 bases at J, with 9 bases between. The germline gives CDR1 SGHNT, CDR2 YENEEA. The CDR3 covers 12 residues. For the CDR3, the DNA is TGTGCCAGCAAAGGGGAGGCCGGGGAGCTGTTTTTT. Translating it yields CASKGEAGELFF.

The chain carries TRBV28 and TRBJ1-2; unclear D gene. Germline lookup yields CDR1 MDHEN and CDR2 SYDVKM. The CDR3 covers 15 residues. V was pared by 3 bases and J by 6 bases, with 17 bases between. Here the CDR3 reads CASSFRQAAWDGYTF. For the CDR3, the DNA is TGTGCCAGCAGTTTCCGCCAGGCCGCCTGGGATGGCTACACCTTC.

J is TRBJ2-5 and V is TRBV2; 7 bases match TRBD2. The junction had 6 bases not matched to a gene; V was cut back by 4 bases and J by 4 bases. CDR1 is SNHLY and CDR2 is FYNNEI in the germline V gene. This CDR3 has 14 residues. CDR3 nucleotides: TGTGCCAGCAGTGCGGCGGGGGTAATAGAGACCCAGTACTTC. Residues: CASSAAGVIETQYF.

This sequence joins TRBV11-3 and TRBJ2-5; 12 positions agree with TRBD2. CDR1 and CDR2 from the germline V gene are SGHNT and YENEEA. This CDR3 has 17 residues. After removal of 8 bases from V and 4 bases from J, the junction contained 14 bases not matched to a gene. The CDR3 nucleotides are TGTGCCAGCTCATCGACTTGGACTAGCGGGGTAGGAGAGACCCAGTACTTC. Translating it yields CASSSTWTSGVGETQYF.

The chain is built from TRBV5-1 and TRBJ2-7; 9 bases are shared with TRBD1. The CDR3 is made up of 15 amino acids. Unmatched junction bases numbered 12, after V lost 5 bases and J lost 6 bases. Germline lookup yields CDR1 SGHRS and CDR2 YFSETQ. The CDR3 DNA reads as TGCGCCAGCAGTCGTACCGCGGGACAGGGTACCGAGCAGTACTTC. Translating it yields CASSRTAGQGTEQYF.

The genes are TRBV5-1 and TRBJ2-1, with 9 bases that match TRBD2. Germline V gene data show CDR1 as SGHRS and CDR2 as YFSETQ. J gave up 8 bases and V 0 bases, and 0 bases lay outside the gene matches. The CDR3 is made up of 13 amino acids. The CDR3 bases are TGCGCCAGCAGCTTGGGACTAGCGGATGAGCAGTTCTTC. Its translation is CASSLGLADEQFF. The variable domain in full, with the rest retrieved from reference TRBV5-1 and TRBJ2-1, is KAGVTQTPRYLIKTRGQQVTLSCSPISGHRSVSWYQQTPGQGLQFLFEYFSETQRNKGNFPGRFSGRQFSNSRSEMNVSTLELGDSALYLCASSLGLADEQFFGPGTRLTVL.

This clone was observed once. The J gene is TRBJ1-5, the V gene TRBV18, with a tentative D call TRBD1 (5 bases). The germline gives CDR1 KGHSH, CDR2 LQKENI. V dropped 3 bases and J dropped 7 bases, with 13 bases sitting between them. The CDR3 is made up of 14 amino acids. The CDR3 spells CASSPAGPGQPQHF. In DNA, the CDR3 is TGTGCCAGCTCACCTGCGGGGCCCGGACAGCCCCAGCATTTT.

This chain uses TRBV6-1 with TRBJ2-3, with TRBD2 matching over 7 bases. V dropped 3 bases and J dropped 3; count of bases not matched to a gene: 6. The CDR3 has 15 amino acids. Germline lookup yields CDR1 MNHNS and CDR2 SASEGT. Here the CDR3 reads CASSDQRGKTDTQYF. For the CDR3, the DNA is TGTGCCAGCAGTGACCAGCGGGGAAAGACAGATACGCAGTATTTT.

The chain links TRBV4-2 to TRBJ1-4, with a weak D call TRBD1 (6 bases). There are 15 residues in the CDR3. Deletions cut 0 bases from V and 6 bases from J, with 11 bases between. CDR1 is LGHNA, CDR2 YNFKEQ, per germline. CDR3 bases: TGTGCCAGCAGCCAAGATCAGGGGTTGGATGAAAAACTGTTTTTT. Its protein product is CASSQDQGLDEKLFF.

The gene calls are TRBV20-1 and TRBJ2-7; TRBD2 aligns across 7 bases. V trimming: 6 bases; J trimming: 12 bases; junction bases outside the gene matches: 11. The germline V gene has CDR1 DFQATT and CDR2 SNEGSKA (reference sequence). This CDR3 region has 11 residues. The CDR3 DNA reads TGCAGTGCCCCCCTTGGGGGGGGAACGTACTTC. Protein product: CSAPLGGGTYF.

The chain is built from TRBV19 and TRBJ1-2; TRBD1 matches 7 bases. The CDR3 loop spans 17 amino acids. J lost 0 bases, V lost 6 bases, and 13 bases had no gene match. Looked up from germline, CDR1 is LNHDA and CDR2 is SQIVND (reference sequence). This chain's CDR3 is CASRTQTGMGANYGYTF. The CDR3 DNA reads TGTGCCAGTAGGACTCAGACAGGGATGGGAGCTAACTATGGCTACACCTTC.

V is TRBV10-3 and J is TRBJ1-2; the D gene is possibly TRBD1 (6 bases). The CDR3 has 12 amino acids. The V gene lost 6 bases and the J gene lost 2 bases, with 7 bases spanning the gap. Germline CDR1 reads ENHRY; CDR2 reads SYGVKD. CDR3 sequence (DNA): TGTGCCATCAGAGACAGGAACTATGGCTACACCTTC. Amino acid sequence: CAIRDRNYGYTF.

The V gene is TRBV15, the J gene TRBJ1-2; unclear D gene. The CDR3 has 14 amino acids. V gave up 1 base and J gave up 3 bases, with 9 bases separating them. Germline CDR1 is LNHNV and CDR2 is YYDKDF (reference sequence). The CDR3 nucleotides are TGTGCCACCAGCAGAGGATCCACAGACTATGGCTACACCTTC. Its translation: CATSRGSTDYGYTF.

The chain is built from TRBV7-2 and TRBJ2-1, with TRBD2 identical over 10 bases. Germline values: CDR1 SGHTA, CDR2 FQGNSA. This CDR3 spans 14 amino acids. The V segment lost 4 bases and the J segment 10 bases; nucleotides outside the gene matches: 7. CDR3 coding DNA: TGTGCCAGCAGCTCAAGCGGGGGGGCTGGAGAGCAGTTCTTC. It yields the protein CASSSSGGAGEQFF.

The chain is built from TRBV11-3 and TRBJ1-1; D is unclear. With 2 bases removed from V and 3 bases from J, the gap between germline ends came to 7 bases. This CDR3 has 13 residues. Germline CDR1 is SGHNT and CDR2 is YENEEA. CDR3 nucleotides: TGTGCCAGCAGCTTACCCTCCTACACTGAAGCTTTCTTT. The encoded protein is CASSLPSYTEAFF. Combining the CDR3 with reference TRBV11-3 and TRBJ1-1 gives the whole variable domain EAGVVQSPRYKIIEKKQPVAFWCNPISGHNTLYWYLQNLGQGPELLIRYENEEAVDDSQLPKDRFSAERLKGVDSTLKIQPAELGDSAVYLCASSLPSYTEAFFGQGTRLTVV.

The CDR3 here is CASSLVNGDGYTF. In DNA, the CDR3 is TGTGCCAGCAGCTTGGTGAACGGGGATGGCTACACCTTC. This sequence joins TRBV5-4 and TRBJ1-2; D not resolved. Trimming left V 0 bases short and J 6 bases short, with 9 bases between. The germline gives CDR1 SGHNT, CDR2 YYREEE (reference sequence). The CDR3 is made up of 13 amino acids.

This chain joins TRBV6-5 and TRBJ1-5; D is perhaps TRBD1 (5 bases). In germline, CDR1 is MNHEY, CDR2 SVGAGI. The CDR3 covers 14 residues. V shed 6 bases and J shed 3 bases, with 12 bases lying between them. Here the CDR3 DNA reads TGTGCCAGCAGCTATGGACAAGCCAATCAGCCCCAGCATTTT. Amino acid sequence: CASSYGQANQPQHF.

The rearrangement uses TRBV10-3 and TRBJ1-1, with 7 bases matching TRBD1. The CDR3 is made up of 14 amino acids. After removal of 10 bases from V and 3 bases from J, the junction contained 11 bases not matched to a gene. CDR1 and CDR2 from the germline V gene are ENHRY and SYGVKD. CDR3 loop: CATTTTGTDTEAFF. In DNA form, the CDR3 reads TGTGCCACGACGACGACAGGGACGGACACTGAAGCTTTCTTT.

The chain carries TRBV11-3 and TRBJ2-7; no reliable D call. CDR3 size: 13 residues. Germline lookup yields CDR1 SGHNT and CDR2 YENEEA. V lost 3 bases and J lost 0, with 6 bases in between. CDR3 sequence: CASSLSRSYEQYF. DNA for the CDR3: TGTGCCAGCAGCTTGAGCCGCTCCTACGAGCAGTACTTC. Looking up the rest from reference TRBV11-3 and TRBJ2-7 gives the full variable domain: EAGVVQSPRYKIIEKKQPVAFWCNPISGHNTLYWYLQNLGQGPELLIRYENEEAVDDSQLPKDRFSAERLKGVDSTLKIQPAELGDSAVYLCASSLSRSYEQYFGPGTRLTVT.

The V gene is TRBV19, the J gene TRBJ1-5; tentative D call: TRBD1 (5 bases). Trimming left V 7 bases short and J 7 bases short, with 14 bases between. Germline V gives CDR1 LNHDA, CDR2 SQIVND (reference sequence). The CDR3 sequence is 13 residues long. CDR3 nucleotide sequence: TGTGCCAGTAACACGCAGGGACTCCAGCCCCAGCATTTT. As protein: CASNTQGLQPQHF.

This clone was recorded only once. The chain joins TRBV7-2 to TRBJ2-7; possible D gene TRBD1, 6 bases. CDR1 and CDR2 from the germline V gene are SGHTA and FQGNSA. The CDR3 length is 13 residues. Trimming pared 6 bases from V and 3 bases from J, leaving 12 bases between. The DNA of the CDR3 is TGTGCCAGCAGTAACAGGGCCCGCTACGAGCAGTACTTC. Its translation is CASSNRARYEQYF.

The rearrangement links TRBV30 to TRBJ1-4; D is uncertain. The CDR3 runs 12 residues. V was pared by 0 bases and J by 8 bases, with 7 bases between. The germline gives CDR1 GTSNPN, CDR2 SVGIG (reference sequence). The CDR3, as DNA: TGTGCCTGGAGTGTACGCGGGGAAAAACTGTTTTTT. Translation gives CAWSVRGEKLFF.